This TCR beta chain comes out of a study of T-cell reconstitution after alpha-beta-depleted transplantation in children. V shed 3 bases and J shed 6 bases, with 9 bases lying between them. The length of the CDR3 is 13 residues. This sample's TCRbeta library carried unique molecular identifier barcodes. TCRdb passed the PCR reads through MiXCR, listing each CDR3 protein once. The sample lists roughly 100,000 distinct CDR3 sequences; over 6% were seen once. The V and J genes are TRBV12-3 or TRBV12-4 and TRBJ2-1, with D unclear. The origin of this receptor is a boy aged 2 to 10 with acute lymphoblastic leukemia, due to receive a stem cell transplant. This specimen was PBMCs, taken before TCRalphabeta/CD19-depleted stem cell transplant. CDR3 DNA: TGTGCCAGCAGTTTGGTTGGCGCCAATGAGCAGTTCTTC. Translated, it gives CASSLVGANEQFF.